The 23 T cell receptor beta chains presented below share a single source sample, sequenced in a study of blood T cell repertoires in COVID-19. Assay: immunoSEQ multiplex PCR; the TCRdb copy retains only in-frame clones and omits some. Of about 190,000 clones in the sample, about 85% were seen once. The specimen was peripheral blood. These TCRs come from a human donor in a cohort sampled during active COVID-19.

The chain has TRBV4-1 and TRBJ2-6; weak D call: TRBD1 (5 bases). Looked up from germline, CDR1 is MGHRA and CDR2 is YSYEKL. This CDR3 contains 16 residues. V was pared by 2 bases and J by 4 bases, with 12 bases between. The CDR3 reads CASSQKQVTGANVLTF. The CDR3 DNA sequence: TGCGCCAGCAGCCAAAAACAGGTAACCGGGGCCAACGTCCTGACTTTC.

The chain carries TRBV4-1 and TRBJ2-7; D remains unclear. CDR1 is MGHRA, CDR2 YSYEKL, per germline. CDR3 length: 15 amino acids. Trimming pared 0 bases from V and 3 bases from J, leaving 12 bases between. The CDR3 spells CASSQDGRSYYEQYF. The CDR3 bases are TGCGCCAGCAGCCAAGATGGAAGGAGCTACTACGAGCAGTACTTC.

The gene calls are TRBV10-2 and TRBJ1-4, with a weak D call TRBD1 (6 bases). V was trimmed by 2 bases and J by 3 bases, leaving 10 bases between them. This CDR3 is built from 15 residues. The germline gives CDR1 WSHSY, CDR2 SAAADI. CDR3 sequence (DNA): TGCGCCAGCAGTGAGACCAGGGGATCTAATGAAAAACTGTTTTTT. As protein: CASSETRGSNEKLFF.

This sequence joins TRBV2 and TRBJ1-2; the match to TRBD1 covers 7 bases. The length of the CDR3 is 14 residues. Trimming removed 11 bases from V and 1 base from J; junction bases left unmatched: 10. Germline lookup yields CDR1 SNHLY and CDR2 FYNNEI. CDR3 residues: CAGDRDRVNYGYTF. For the CDR3, the DNA is TGTGCCGGGGACCGGGACAGAGTTAACTATGGCTACACCTTC.

The sample holds many counts of this clone. The genes are TRBV5-6 and TRBJ1-2; D not certain. CDR1 and CDR2 (germline): SGHDT, YYEEEE. The CDR3 extends over 13 amino acids. The ends were cut back, 0 bases at V and 3 bases at J, with 6 bases in the middle. The CDR3 sequence: CASSLDGDYGYTF. CDR3 bases: TGTGCCAGCAGCTTGGACGGAGACTATGGCTACACCTTC.

The chain is built from TRBV3-1 (or the pseudogene TRBV3-2) and TRBJ2-7; D possibly corresponds to TRBD1 (6 bases). The CDR3 is 13 amino acids. Trimming removed 0 bases at V and 6 bases at J, with 9 bases between. From germline, CDR1 is LGHDT and CDR2 YNNKEL (reference sequence). CDR3 nucleotide sequence: TGTGCCAGCAGCCAAGATCACAGGGTCGAGCAGTACTTC. Translated, it gives CASSQDHRVEQYF.

The V gene is TRBV21-1, the J gene TRBJ2-7; the D call in the table, TRBD1, was not verified against the DNA. TRBV21-1 is flagged as a pseudogene. The CDR3 is 18 residues long. The DNA for the CDR3 is TGTGCCAGCAGCAAAATGGGACAGGGGGGACATGTTTGCCACGAGCAGTACGTC. Encoded protein: CASSKMGQGGHVCHEQYV.

This clone has only one observation. The rearrangement links TRBV19 to TRBJ2-1; the match to TRBD2 covers 13 bases. Per the germline V gene, CDR1 is LNHDA and CDR2 is SQIVND (reference sequence). The CDR3 has 14 residues. V shed 7 bases and J 10 bases; nucleotides not matched to a gene: 7. CDR3: CASKGLAGVGEQFF. As DNA, the CDR3 is TGTGCCAGTAAAGGACTAGCGGGAGTGGGGGAGCAGTTCTTC.

This clone appeared a single time. The J gene is TRBJ1-1, the V gene TRBV2; 12 bases align to TRBD1. Germline V CDR1 and CDR2: SNHLY, FYNNEI. The CDR3 contains 14 residues. The V and J ends lost 5 bases and 10 bases, in that order; junction bases with no gene match: 8. The CDR3 nucleotides are TGTGCCAGCAGTCGTGGGACAGGGGGCGTCGGAGCTTTCTTT. It is translated as CASSRGTGGVGAFF.

CDR3 region: CASQLTGPTSVPQHF. CDR3 in DNA: TGTGCCAGCCAATTGACAGGGCCGACCTCAGTGCCCCAGCATTTT. The V and J genes are TRBV27 and TRBJ1-5; 7 positions match TRBD1. With V trimmed by 8 bases and J by 9 bases, 16 bases remained unmatched. This CDR3 region has 15 residues. CDR1 and CDR2 (germline): MNHEY, SMNVEV (reference sequence).

The gene calls are TRBV20-1 and TRBJ1-1, with D tentatively TRBD1 (6 bases). Germline CDR1 and CDR2: DFQATT and SNEGSKA (reference sequence). The V end lost 3 bases, the J end lost 8 bases, and 10 bases lay between the germline ends. The CDR3 extends over 11 amino acids. The CDR3 nucleotides read TGCAGTGCTAGGGGCAGGGGAGAAGCTTTCTTT. Translation gives CSARGRGEAFF.

This clone appeared a single time. This chain connects TRBV29-1 to TRBJ2-2, with 7 bases that match TRBD1. V lost 4 bases to trimming and J lost 3 bases; unmatched junction nucleotides: 5. The CDR3 runs 14 residues. Germline assignment: CDR1 SQVTM and CDR2 ANQGSEA. CDR3 in amino acids: CSVAWTGDTGELFF. Written as DNA, the CDR3 is TGCAGCGTTGCTTGGACAGGAGACACCGGGGAGCTGTTTTTT.

The V and J genes are TRBV5-8 and TRBJ2-2; TRBD2 agrees at 9 bases. Germline trimming cut 9 bases from V and 3 bases from J; bases unmatched to any gene: 9. The CDR3 spans 15 residues. CDR1 and CDR2 from the germline V gene are SGHTS and YDEGEE. The CDR3 nucleotides are TGTGCCACCAAGAGCGGGGGGCCGTACACCGGGGAGCTGTTTTTT. Its translation is CATKSGGPYTGELFF.

The rearrangement uses TRBV5-3 and TRBJ2-1; D perhaps matches TRBD2 (6 bases). TRBV5-3 is identified as an open reading frame with a role that is uncertain. This CDR3 spans 13 amino acids. The V end lost 0 bases, the J end lost 7 bases, and 8 bases lay between the germline ends. The CDR3 sequence is CARSLGGRNEQFF. DNA for the CDR3: TGTGCCAGAAGCTTGGGGGGGAGGAATGAGCAGTTCTTC.

V gene TRBV2 combines with J gene TRBJ2-7; the D gene is possibly TRBD1 (6 bases). Trimming shortened V by 7 bases and J by 2 bases, and 12 bases separated the two germline ends. Germline V CDR1 and CDR2: SNHLY, FYNNEI. The CDR3 contains 13 residues. The CDR3 region has the DNA TGTGCCAGCATGCAGGGGCCTGCCTACGAGCAGTACGTC. Encoded protein: CASMQGPAYEQYV.

The chain links TRBV29-1 to TRBJ1-4; a weak D match, TRBD1 (6 bases). V lost 4 bases to trimming and J lost 0 bases, with 12 bases between them. The CDR3 has 15 residues. Germline CDR1 and CDR2: SQVTM and ANQGSEA. The CDR3 nucleotides read TGCAGCGTTGGGCCCGAGGGGGCAACTAATGAAAAACTGTTTTTT. This sequence encodes CSVGPEGATNEKLFF.

Many counts were recorded for this clone. This chain uses TRBV6-4 with TRBJ2-2, with 7 bases lining up with TRBD1. V lost 2 bases to trimming and J lost 5 bases; unmatched junction nucleotides: 5. Germline V gives CDR1 MRHNA, CDR2 SNTAGT. This CDR3 is built from 15 residues. CDR3 in DNA: TGTGCCAGCAGTGACGGTGACAGGGTGACCGGGGAGCTGTTTTTT. Encoded protein: CASSDGDRVTGELFF.

This clone was seen a single time. V gene TRBV4-2 combines with J gene TRBJ2-7; D remains unclear. The ends were cut back, 2 bases at V and 3 bases at J, with 17 bases in the middle. CDR3 length: 16 residues. Per the germline V gene, CDR1 is LGHNA and CDR2 is YNFKEQ. The CDR3 reads CASSQNYWNENYEQYF. CDR3 DNA sequence: TGTGCCAGCAGCCAAAACTATTGGAACGAGAACTACGAGCAGTACTTC.

This chain connects TRBV30 to TRBJ2-7; 9 bases match TRBD1. The CDR3 runs 14 residues. Per the germline V gene, CDR1 is GTSNPN and CDR2 is SVGIG (reference sequence). Trimming cost V 0 bases and J 6 bases; bases outside gene matches: 6. The CDR3 DNA reads as TGTGCCTGGAGTGTGGGACAGGGTTTCCGCGAGCAGTACGTC. This encodes CAWSVGQGFREQYV.

V gene TRBV28 combines with J gene TRBJ1-1, with 8 bases that match TRBD1. V was pared by 5 bases and J by 4 bases, with 18 bases of the junction left unmatched. The CDR3 runs to 18 residues. Germline CDR1 reads MDHEN; CDR2 reads SYDVKM. The DNA for the CDR3 is TGTGCCAGCAGTCCGGGGCGACAGGGGTATTTTGGGGGCACTGAAGCTTTCTTT. Its translation is CASSPGRQGYFGGTEAFF.

The V call is TRBV27, the J call TRBJ2-2, with D unresolved. This CDR3 has 18 amino acids. The ends were cut back, 6 bases at V and 5 bases at J, with 25 bases in the middle. Germline V gene data show CDR1 as MNHEY and CDR2 as SMNVEV (reference sequence). DNA of the CDR3: TGTGCCAGCAGAAGAAGATTCGAGGTGTTGCAGTGGACCGGGGAGCTGTTTTTT. Translating it yields CASRRRFEVLQWTGELFF.

This chain links TRBV19 with TRBJ1-1, with unresolved D. Germline lookup yields CDR1 LNHDA and CDR2 SQIVND (reference sequence). Trimming stripped 2 bases from V and 0 bases from J, with 4 bases between. The CDR3 is 13 amino acids. Written as DNA, the CDR3 is TGTGCCAGTAGTATATTCGTGAACACTGAAGCTTTCTTT. This translates into CASSIFVNTEAFF.

The chain links TRBV19 to TRBJ2-1; 7 bases line up with TRBD1. Trimming took 5 bases from V and 10 from J; bases not matched to a gene: 11. CDR3 length equals 14 residues. Germline CDR1 is LNHDA and CDR2 is SQIVND (reference sequence). The CDR3 loop reads CASSPEQRGREQFF. The CDR3 DNA is TGTGCCAGTAGTCCGGAACAGAGGGGGCGGGAGCAGTTCTTC.